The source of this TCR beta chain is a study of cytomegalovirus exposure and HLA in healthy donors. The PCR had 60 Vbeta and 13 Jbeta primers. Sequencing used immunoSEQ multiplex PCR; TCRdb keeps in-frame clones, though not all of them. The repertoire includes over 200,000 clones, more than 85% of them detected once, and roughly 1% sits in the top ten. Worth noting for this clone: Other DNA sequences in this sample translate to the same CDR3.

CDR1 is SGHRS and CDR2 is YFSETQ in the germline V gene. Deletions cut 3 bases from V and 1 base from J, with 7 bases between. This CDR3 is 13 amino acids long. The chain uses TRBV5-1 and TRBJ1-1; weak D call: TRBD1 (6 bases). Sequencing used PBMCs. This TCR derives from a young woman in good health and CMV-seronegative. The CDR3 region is CASSSQGNTEAFF. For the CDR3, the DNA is TGCGCCAGCAGCTCACAGGGGAACACTGAAGCTTTCTTT.